This T cell receptor (beta chain) was captured by sequencing in a study of cytomegalovirus exposure and HLA in healthy donors. Study summary: An early release of data contained 80 million to 85 million unique TCRs, which came from HLA-typed donors.

Turning to this clone: The antigen remains undetermined.

Study-wide results and caveats: Later work found most CMV-associated TCR beta chains apparently HLA-restricted.

The PCR employed 60 Vbeta primers together with 13 Jbeta primers. TCRdb's copy holds only in-frame clones and misses some; the assay was immunoSEQ multiplex PCR. Seen here are fewer than 200,000 clones, roughly 84% observed once, and the top ten hold roughly 1.5%. CDR3 length equals 16 residues. Germline V CDR1 and CDR2: MNHEY, SMNVEV (reference sequence). V was cut by 2 bases and J by 4 bases, with 18 bases left in between. Donors had nominal health at sampling but likely had unrecorded immune exposures. The chain couples TRBV27 to TRBJ2-7; D may be TRBD1 (5 bases). This TCR derives from a male donor in good health and CMV-seronegative. The sequencing sample was made of PBMCs. The CDR3 region has the DNA TGTGCCAGCAGTTTAGGTAGGGGCTCCCGCCCATACGAGCAGTACTTC. Its translation is CASSLGRGSRPYEQYF.